This entry lists 8 T cell receptor beta chains sequenced from one sample in a study of T cell responses to AZD1222 COVID-19 vaccine. The data were produced by immunoSEQ multiplex PCR, yet TCRdb's version contains in-frame clones alone and is incomplete. The table includes 75,000 to 95,000 clones, more than 85% detected once. The specimen comprised peripheral blood, sampled 28 days after the second AZD1222 dose. The receptors were sampled from an adult who received the AZD1222 COVID-19 vaccine.

This clone showed up just a few times. The chain recombines TRBV7-2 with TRBJ2-4, with D maybe TRBD2 (5 bases). Between the trimmed V and J ends, which lost 3 bases and 13 bases, there was a span of 10 bases. Germline-derived CDR1 and CDR2 are SGHTA and FQGNSA. The CDR3 is 11 residues long. CDR3 region: CASSFGGPQYF. The DNA of the CDR3 is TGTGCCAGCAGCTTTGGCGGGCCCCAGTACTTC.

The CDR3 DNA reads as TGTGCCACCAGTGGGACGTACAATCAGCCCCAGCATTTT. It encodes CATSGTYNQPQHF. The chain is built from TRBV24-1 and TRBJ1-5; D is uncertain. V gave up 5 bases and J gave up 3 bases, with 7 bases separating them. The CDR3 runs to 13 residues. CDR1 and CDR2 from the germline V gene are KGHDR and SFDVKD.

The genes are TRBV7-8 and TRBJ2-7; perhaps TRBD2 as D (6 bases). V was clipped by 6 bases and J by 1 base, with 16 bases between them. The CDR3 loop spans 15 amino acids. Germline CDR1 SGHVS, CDR2 FQNEAQ. The CDR3 is CASSLYSGASYEQYF. The DNA for the CDR3 is TGTGCCAGCAGTCTTTATAGCGGAGCATCCTACGAGCAGTACTTC.

This chain joins TRBV19 and TRBJ1-5, with D possibly matching TRBD1 (5 bases). Trimming removed 3 bases from V and 9 bases from J, with 12 bases in between. This CDR3 spans 13 amino acids. Germline loops: CDR1 LNHDA, CDR2 SQIVND (reference sequence). The CDR3 sequence: CASSIPNGGPQHF. The CDR3, as DNA: TGTGCCAGTAGTATTCCGAATGGGGGGCCCCAGCATTTT.

This chain uses TRBV7-9 with TRBJ2-3, with D possibly TRBD2 on 5 matching bases. Trimming pared 5 bases from V and 6 bases from J, leaving 9 bases between. The germline V gene has CDR1 SEHNR and CDR2 FQNEAQ (reference sequence). The CDR3 length is 12 residues. The CDR3 DNA sequence: TGTGCCAGCAGCCCCGTAGCGGATACGCAGTATTTT. Residues: CASSPVADTQYF.

The rearrangement links TRBV28 to TRBJ2-5; a weak D match, TRBD2 (5 bases). The CDR3 runs 13 residues. CDR1 is MDHEN and CDR2 is SYDVKM in the germline V gene. V shed 6 bases and J shed 2 bases, with 10 bases lying between them. CDR3 bases: TGTGCCAGCAGATTGGGAGTTCAAGAGACCCAGTACTTC. Translation: CASRLGVQETQYF.

J is TRBJ1-2 and V is TRBV6-5; D perhaps matches TRBD1 (5 bases). CDR1 MNHEY and CDR2 SVGAGI come from the germline V gene. This CDR3 is built from 15 residues. V lost 7 bases and J lost 3, with 18 bases in between. This chain's CDR3 is CASNRKQERHYGYTF. CDR3 nucleotides: TGTGCCAGCAACCGTAAACAGGAACGCCACTATGGCTACACCTTC.

CDR3 nucleotide sequence: TGCGCCAGCAGCTTGGGCGGGACAGGGACCGGGGAGCTGTTTTTT. Translation: CASSLGGTGTGELFF. This chain connects TRBV5-1 to TRBJ2-2, with 9 nucleotides matching TRBD1. The V and J ends lost 0 bases and 5 bases, in that order; junction bases with no gene match: 2. CDR1 and CDR2 from the germline V gene are SGHRS and YFSETQ. This CDR3 comprises 15 residues.